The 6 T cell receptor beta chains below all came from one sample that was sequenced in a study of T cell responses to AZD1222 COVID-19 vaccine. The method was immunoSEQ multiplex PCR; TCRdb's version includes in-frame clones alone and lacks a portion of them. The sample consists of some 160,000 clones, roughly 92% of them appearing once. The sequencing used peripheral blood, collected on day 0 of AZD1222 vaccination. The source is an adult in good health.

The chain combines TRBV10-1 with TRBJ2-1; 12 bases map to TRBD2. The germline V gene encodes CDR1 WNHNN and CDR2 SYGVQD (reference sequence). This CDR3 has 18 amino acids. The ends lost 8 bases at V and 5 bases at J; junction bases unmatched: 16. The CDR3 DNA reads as TGCGCCAGCCCCCCGCCCAGGCTAGCGGGGGGGTGGGACAATGAGCAGTTCTTC. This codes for CASPPPRLAGGWDNEQFF.

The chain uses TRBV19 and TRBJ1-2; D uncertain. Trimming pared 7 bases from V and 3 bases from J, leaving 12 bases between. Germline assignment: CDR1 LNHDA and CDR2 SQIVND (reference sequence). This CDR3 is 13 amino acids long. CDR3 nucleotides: TGTGCCAGTAACCTTTTCGACTACTATGGCTACACCTTC. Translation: CASNLFDYYGYTF.

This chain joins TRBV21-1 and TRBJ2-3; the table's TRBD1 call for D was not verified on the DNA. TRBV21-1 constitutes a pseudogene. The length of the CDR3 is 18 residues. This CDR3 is CASSKEEKGERGTDTQYF. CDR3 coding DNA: TGTGCCAGCAGCAAAGAGGAAAAGGGGGAGAGGGGCACAGATACGCAGTATTTT.

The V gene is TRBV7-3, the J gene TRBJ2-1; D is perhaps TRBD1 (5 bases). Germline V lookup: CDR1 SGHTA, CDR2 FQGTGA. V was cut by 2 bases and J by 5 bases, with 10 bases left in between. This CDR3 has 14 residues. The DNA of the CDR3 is TGTGCCAGCAGCTTAGGACAATCTCACAATGAGCAGTTCTTC. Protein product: CASSLGQSHNEQFF.

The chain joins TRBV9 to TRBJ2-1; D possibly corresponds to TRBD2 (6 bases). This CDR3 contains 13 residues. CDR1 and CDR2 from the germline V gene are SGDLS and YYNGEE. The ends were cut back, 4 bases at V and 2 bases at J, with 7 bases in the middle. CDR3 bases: TGTGCCAGCAGCCCGGGGGCCTACAATGAGCAGTTCTTC. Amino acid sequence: CASSPGAYNEQFF.

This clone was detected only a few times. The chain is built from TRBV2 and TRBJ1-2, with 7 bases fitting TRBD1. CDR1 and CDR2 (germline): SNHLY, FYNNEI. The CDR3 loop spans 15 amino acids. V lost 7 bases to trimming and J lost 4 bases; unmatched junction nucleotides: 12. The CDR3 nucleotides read TGTGCCAGCACCCTACAGGGGACGGCCGGCTATGGCTACACCTTC. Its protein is CASTLQGTAGYGYTF.